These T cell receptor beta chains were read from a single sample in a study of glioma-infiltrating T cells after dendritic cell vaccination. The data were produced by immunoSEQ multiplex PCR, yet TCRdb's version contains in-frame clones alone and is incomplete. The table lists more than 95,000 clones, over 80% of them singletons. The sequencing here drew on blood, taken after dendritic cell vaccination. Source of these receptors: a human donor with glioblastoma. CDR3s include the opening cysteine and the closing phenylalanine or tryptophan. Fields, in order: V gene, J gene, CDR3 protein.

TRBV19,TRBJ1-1,CASSIGEGWGEAFF
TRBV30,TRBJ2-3,CACPGQSTDTQYF
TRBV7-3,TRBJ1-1,CASSLTRQGSLTEAFF
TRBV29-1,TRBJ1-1,CSVHRTGNGEAFF
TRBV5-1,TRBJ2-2,CASSLDPSGNTGGELFF
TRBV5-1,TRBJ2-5,CASSSVLQETQYF
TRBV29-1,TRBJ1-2,CSIGGILDGYTF
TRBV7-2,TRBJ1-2,CASSINYGYTF
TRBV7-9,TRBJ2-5,CASSSGAGVGETQYF
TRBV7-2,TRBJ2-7,CASSRRGQSSYEQYF
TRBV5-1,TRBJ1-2,CASSFGRGDYGYTF
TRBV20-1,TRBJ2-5,CSAVPGETQYF
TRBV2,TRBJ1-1,CASSELVVKQDTEAFF
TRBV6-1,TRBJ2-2,CASSADSTGELFF
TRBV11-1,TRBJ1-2,CASSLRDRGTGYTF
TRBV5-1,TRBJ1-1,CASSLAGGTGWDTEAFF
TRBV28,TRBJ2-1,CASSPLAGELYNEQFF
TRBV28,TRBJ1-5,CASKPTRGNQPQHF
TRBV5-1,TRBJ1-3,CASSLYSPGTVSWASGNTIYF
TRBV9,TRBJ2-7,CASSVLAGGSEEQYF
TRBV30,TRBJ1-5,CAWRGASNQPQHF
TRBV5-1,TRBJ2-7,CASTEGYEQYF
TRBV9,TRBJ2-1,CASSLTGQGYNEQFF
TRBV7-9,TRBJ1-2,CASSLAAGGRLGYTF
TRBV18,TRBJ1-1,CASSPRLTTEAFF
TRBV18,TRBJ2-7,CASSPRTGKGSEQYF
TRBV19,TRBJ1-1,CASSRGTGNTEAFF
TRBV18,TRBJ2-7,CASSPLSQASGGMPVNEQYF
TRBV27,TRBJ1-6,CASSPLGANSPLHF
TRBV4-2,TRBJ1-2,CASSQDLSYTYGYTF
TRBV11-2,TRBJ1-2,CASRSGQGYGYTF
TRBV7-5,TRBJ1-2,CARSFRGLGRGYTF
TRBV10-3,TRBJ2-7,CAISDGQGGYEQYF
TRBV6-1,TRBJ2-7,CASSDPLAGVDEQYF
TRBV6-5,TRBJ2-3,CASSYLASGEADTQYF
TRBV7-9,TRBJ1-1,CASSFLAEAFF
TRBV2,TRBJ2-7,CASSAELAGINEQYF
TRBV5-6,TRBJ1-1,CASSWQGRLAFF
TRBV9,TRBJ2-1,CASSAIWVAGGNEQFF
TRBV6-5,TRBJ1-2,CASSQGQGARDGYTF
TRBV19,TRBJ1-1,CASSRQGVFTEAFF